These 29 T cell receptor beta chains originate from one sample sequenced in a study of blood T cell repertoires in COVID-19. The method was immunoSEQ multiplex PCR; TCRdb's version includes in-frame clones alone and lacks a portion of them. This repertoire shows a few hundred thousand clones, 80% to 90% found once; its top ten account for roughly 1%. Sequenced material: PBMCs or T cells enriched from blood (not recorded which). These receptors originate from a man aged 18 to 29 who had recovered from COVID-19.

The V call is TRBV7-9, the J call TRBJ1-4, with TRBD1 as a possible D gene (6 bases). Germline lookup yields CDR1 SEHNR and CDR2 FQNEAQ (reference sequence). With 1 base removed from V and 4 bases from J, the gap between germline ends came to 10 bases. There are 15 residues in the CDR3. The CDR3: CASSLVDSLNEKLFF. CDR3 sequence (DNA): TGTGCCAGCAGCTTAGTGGACAGCCTTAATGAAAAACTGTTTTTT.

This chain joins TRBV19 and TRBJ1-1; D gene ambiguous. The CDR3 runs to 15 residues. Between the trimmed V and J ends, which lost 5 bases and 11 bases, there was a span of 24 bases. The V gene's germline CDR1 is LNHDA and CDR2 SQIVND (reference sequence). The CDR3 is CASSPPLHNARVAFF. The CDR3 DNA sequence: TGTGCCAGTAGTCCCCCCCTACACAACGCTCGGGTGGCTTTCTTT. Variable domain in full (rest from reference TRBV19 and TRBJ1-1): DGGITQSPKYLFRKEGQNVTLSCEQNLNHDAMYWYRQDPGQGLRLIYYSQIVNDFQKGDIAEGYSVSREKKESFPLTVTSAQKNPTAFYLCASSPPLHNARVAFFGQGTRLTVV.

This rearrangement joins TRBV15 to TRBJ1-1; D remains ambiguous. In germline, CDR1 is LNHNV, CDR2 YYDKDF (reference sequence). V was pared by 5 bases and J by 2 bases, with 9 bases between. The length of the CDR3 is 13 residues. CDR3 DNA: TGTGCCACCAGCCCGGCGGGAAACACTGAAGCTTTCTTT. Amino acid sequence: CATSPAGNTEAFF.

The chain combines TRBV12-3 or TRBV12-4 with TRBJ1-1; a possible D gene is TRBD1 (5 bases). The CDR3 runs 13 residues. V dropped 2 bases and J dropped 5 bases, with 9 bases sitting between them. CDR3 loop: CASSLIRGTEAFF. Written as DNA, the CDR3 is TGTGCCAGCAGTTTAATAAGGGGAACTGAAGCTTTCTTT.

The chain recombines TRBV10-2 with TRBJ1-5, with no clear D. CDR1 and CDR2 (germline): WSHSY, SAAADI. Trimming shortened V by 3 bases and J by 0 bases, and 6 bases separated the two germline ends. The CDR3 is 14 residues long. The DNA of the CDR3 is TGCGCCAGCAGTGACAACTATAGCAATCAGCCCCAGCATTTT. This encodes CASSDNYSNQPQHF.

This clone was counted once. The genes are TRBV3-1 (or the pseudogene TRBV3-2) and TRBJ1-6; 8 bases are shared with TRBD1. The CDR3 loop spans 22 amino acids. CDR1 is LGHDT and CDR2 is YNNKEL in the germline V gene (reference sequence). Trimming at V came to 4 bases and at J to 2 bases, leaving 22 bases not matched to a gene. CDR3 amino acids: CASSPPKTGARPQAAYNSPLHF. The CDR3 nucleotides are TGTGCCAGCAGCCCCCCTAAGACAGGGGCAAGGCCCCAGGCCGCCTATAATTCACCCCTCCACTTT.

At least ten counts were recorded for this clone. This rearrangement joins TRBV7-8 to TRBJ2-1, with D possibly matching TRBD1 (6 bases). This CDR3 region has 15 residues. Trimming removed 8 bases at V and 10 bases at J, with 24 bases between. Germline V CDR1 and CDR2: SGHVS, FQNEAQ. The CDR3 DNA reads TGTGCCAGCGGAATTCAGCTAACCCAGGGACACGAGCAGTTCTTC. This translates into CASGIQLTQGHEQFF.

CDR3 sequence reads: CASSYQGTSYNEQFF. In nucleotides, the CDR3 is TGTGCCAGTAGTTACCAGGGGACCTCCTACAATGAGCAGTTCTTC. The V gene is TRBV19, the J gene TRBJ2-1; tentatively, D is TRBD1 (6 bases). This CDR3 is 15 amino acids long. Trimming left V 5 bases short and J 0 bases short, with 11 bases between. In germline, CDR1 is LNHDA, CDR2 SQIVND (reference sequence). Variable domain in full (rest from reference TRBV19 and TRBJ2-1): DGGITQSPKYLFRKEGQNVTLSCEQNLNHDAMYWYRQDPGQGLRLIYYSQIVNDFQKGDIAEGYSVSREKKESFPLTVTSAQKNPTAFYLCASSYQGTSYNEQFFGPGTRLTVL.

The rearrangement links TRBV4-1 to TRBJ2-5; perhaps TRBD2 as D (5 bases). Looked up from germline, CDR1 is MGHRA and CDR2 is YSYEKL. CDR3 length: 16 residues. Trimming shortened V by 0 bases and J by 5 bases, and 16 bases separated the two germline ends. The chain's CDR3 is CASSQDLSGPRETQYF. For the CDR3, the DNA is TGCGCCAGCAGCCAAGATCTGAGCGGCCCCAGGGAGACCCAGTACTTC.

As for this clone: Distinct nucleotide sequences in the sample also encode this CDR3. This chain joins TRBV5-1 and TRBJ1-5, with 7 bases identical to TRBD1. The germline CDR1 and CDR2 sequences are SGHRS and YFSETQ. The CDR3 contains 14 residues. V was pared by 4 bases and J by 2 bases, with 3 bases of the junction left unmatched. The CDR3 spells CASSPGQGNQPQHF. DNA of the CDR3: TGCGCCAGCAGCCCCGGACAGGGCAATCAGCCCCAGCATTTT.

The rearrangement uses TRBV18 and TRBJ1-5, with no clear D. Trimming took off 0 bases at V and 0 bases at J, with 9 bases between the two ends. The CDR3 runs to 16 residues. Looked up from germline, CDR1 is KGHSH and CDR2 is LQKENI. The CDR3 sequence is CASSPPPGGSNQPQHF. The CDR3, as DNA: TGTGCCAGCTCACCACCTCCTGGAGGTAGCAATCAGCCCCAGCATTTT.

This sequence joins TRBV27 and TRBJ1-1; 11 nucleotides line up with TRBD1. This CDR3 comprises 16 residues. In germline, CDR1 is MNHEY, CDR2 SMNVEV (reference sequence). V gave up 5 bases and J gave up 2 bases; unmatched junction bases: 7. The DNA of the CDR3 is TGTGCCAGCAGTGGGACGGGGACAGGGGGAAACACTGAAGCTTTCTTT. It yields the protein CASSGTGTGGNTEAFF.

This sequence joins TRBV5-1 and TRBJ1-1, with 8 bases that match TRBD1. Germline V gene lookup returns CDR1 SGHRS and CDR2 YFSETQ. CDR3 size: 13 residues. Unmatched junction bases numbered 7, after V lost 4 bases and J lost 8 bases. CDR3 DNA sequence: TGCGCCAGCAGCCCTGACAGGGGCTTCGAAGCTTTCTTT. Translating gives CASSPDRGFEAFF.

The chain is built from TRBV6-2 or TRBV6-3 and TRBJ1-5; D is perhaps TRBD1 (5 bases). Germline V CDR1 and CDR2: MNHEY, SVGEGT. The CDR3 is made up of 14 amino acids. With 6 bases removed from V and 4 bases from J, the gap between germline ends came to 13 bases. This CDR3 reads CASSPIDRNQPQHF. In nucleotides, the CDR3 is TGTGCCAGCAGCCCTATCGACAGAAATCAGCCCCAGCATTTT.

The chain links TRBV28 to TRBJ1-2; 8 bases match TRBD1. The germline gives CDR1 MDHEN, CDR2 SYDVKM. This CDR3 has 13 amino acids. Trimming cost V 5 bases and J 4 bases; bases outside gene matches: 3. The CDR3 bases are TGTGCCAGCAGTCCAGGGGGCCCCTATGGCTACACCTTC. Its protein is CASSPGGPYGYTF.

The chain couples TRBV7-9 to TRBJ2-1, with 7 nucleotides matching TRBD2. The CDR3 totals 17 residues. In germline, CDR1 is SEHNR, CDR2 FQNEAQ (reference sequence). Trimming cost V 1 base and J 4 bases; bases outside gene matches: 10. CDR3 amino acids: CASSLGWDGRYYNEQFF. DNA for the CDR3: TGTGCCAGCAGCTTAGGATGGGACGGGAGGTATTACAATGAGCAGTTCTTC. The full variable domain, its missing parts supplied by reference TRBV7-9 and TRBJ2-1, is DTGVSQNPRHKITKRGQNVTFRCDPISEHNRLYWYRQTLGQGPEFLTYFQNEAQLEKSRLLSDRFSAERPKGSFSTLEIQRTEQGDSAMYLCASSLGWDGRYYNEQFFGPGTRLTVL.

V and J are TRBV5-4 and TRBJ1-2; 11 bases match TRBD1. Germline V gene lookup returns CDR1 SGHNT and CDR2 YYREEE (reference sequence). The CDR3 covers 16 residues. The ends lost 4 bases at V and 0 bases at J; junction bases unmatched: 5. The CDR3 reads CASSHGQGATNYGYTF. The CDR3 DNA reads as TGTGCCAGCAGCCATGGACAGGGGGCTACTAACTATGGCTACACCTTC.

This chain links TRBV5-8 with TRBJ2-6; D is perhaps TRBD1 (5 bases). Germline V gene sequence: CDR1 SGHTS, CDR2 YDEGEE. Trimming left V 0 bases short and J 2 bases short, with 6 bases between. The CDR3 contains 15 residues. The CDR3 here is CASSLEGTGANVLTF. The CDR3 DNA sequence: TGTGCCAGCAGCTTGGAGGGGACTGGGGCCAACGTCCTGACTTTC.

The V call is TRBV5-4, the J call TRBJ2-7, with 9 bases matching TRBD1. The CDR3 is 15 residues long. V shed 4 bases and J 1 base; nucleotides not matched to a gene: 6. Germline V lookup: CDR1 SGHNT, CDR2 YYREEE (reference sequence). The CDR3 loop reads CASSRGTGMSYEQYF. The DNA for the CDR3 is TGTGCCAGCAGCCGCGGGACAGGGATGTCCTACGAGCAGTACTTC.

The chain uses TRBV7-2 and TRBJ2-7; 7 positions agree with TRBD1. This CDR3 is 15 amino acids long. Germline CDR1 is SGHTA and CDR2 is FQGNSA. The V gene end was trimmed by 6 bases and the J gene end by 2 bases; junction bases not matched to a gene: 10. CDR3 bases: TGTGCCAGCAGTCTACTTAGACAGGGCACCTACGAGCAGTACTTC. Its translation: CASSLLRQGTYEQYF.

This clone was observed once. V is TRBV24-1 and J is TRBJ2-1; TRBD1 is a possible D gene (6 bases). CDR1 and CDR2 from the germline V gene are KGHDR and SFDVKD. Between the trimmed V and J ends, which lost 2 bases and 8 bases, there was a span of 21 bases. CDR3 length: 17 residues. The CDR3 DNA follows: TGTGCCACCAGTGATTACCAGGGGATCCCCGGTTCGCATGAGCAGTTCTTC. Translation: CATSDYQGIPGSHEQFF.

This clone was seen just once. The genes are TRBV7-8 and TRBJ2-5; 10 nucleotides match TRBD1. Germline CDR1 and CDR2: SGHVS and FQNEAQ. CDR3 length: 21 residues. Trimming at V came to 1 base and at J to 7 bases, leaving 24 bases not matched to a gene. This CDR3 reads CASSLGLVFLPGTGEKVTQYF. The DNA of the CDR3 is TGTGCCAGCAGCTTAGGCCTTGTTTTTCTCCCGGGGACAGGGGAGAAGGTGACCCAGTACTTC. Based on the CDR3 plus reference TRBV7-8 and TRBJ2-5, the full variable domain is GAGVSQSPRYKVAKRGQDVALRCDPISGHVSLFWYQQALGQGPEFLTYFQNEAQLDKSGLPSDRFFAERPEGSVSTLKIQRTQQEDSAVYLCASSLGLVFLPGTGEKVTQYFGPGTRLLVL.

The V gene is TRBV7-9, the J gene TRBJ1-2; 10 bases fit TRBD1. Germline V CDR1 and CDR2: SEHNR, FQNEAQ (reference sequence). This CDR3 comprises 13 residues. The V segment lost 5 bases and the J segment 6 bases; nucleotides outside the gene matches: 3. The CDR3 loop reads CASSRQGADGYTF. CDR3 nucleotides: TGTGCCAGCAGCAGACAGGGGGCGGATGGCTACACCTTC.

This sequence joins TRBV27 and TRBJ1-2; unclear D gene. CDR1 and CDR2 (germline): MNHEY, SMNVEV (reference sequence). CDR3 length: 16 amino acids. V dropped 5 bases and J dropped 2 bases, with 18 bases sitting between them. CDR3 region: CASSPQPLATNYGYTF. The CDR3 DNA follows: TGTGCCAGCAGTCCCCAGCCGCTAGCTACAAACTATGGCTACACCTTC.

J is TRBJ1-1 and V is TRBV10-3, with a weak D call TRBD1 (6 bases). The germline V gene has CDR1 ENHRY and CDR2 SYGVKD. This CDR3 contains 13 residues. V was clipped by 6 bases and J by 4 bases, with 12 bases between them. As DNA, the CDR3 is TGTGCCATCAGACAGGGAGCGATCACTGAAGCTTTCTTT. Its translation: CAIRQGAITEAFF.

CDR3 loop: CASSEFGGRNQPQHF. CDR3 coding DNA: TGTGCCAGCAGTGAATTTGGGGGCCGCAATCAGCCCCAGCATTTT. The chain couples TRBV6-1 to TRBJ1-5; tentatively, D is TRBD1 (6 bases). V dropped 2 bases and J dropped 2 bases, with 10 bases sitting between them. CDR1 is MNHNS and CDR2 is SASEGT in the germline V gene. CDR3 length: 15 amino acids.

The CDR3 nucleotides read TGTGCCAGCAGCTTAGGACAGTCGCCGTCGGGTGGCTACACCTTC. Translated: CASSLGQSPSGGYTF. V is TRBV7-2 and J is TRBJ1-2, with D possibly being TRBD1 (5 bases). The CDR3 is 15 amino acids. Germline V gene lookup returns CDR1 SGHTA and CDR2 FQGNSA. The ends were cut back, 1 base at V and 7 bases at J, with 16 bases in the middle.

CDR3 protein: CASSLGRGRLDTQYF. The CDR3 DNA follows: TGTGCCAGCAGTTTAGGTCGCGGGAGGCTAGATACGCAGTATTTT. The chain employs TRBV28 and TRBJ2-3, with TRBD2 matching 8 bases. J lost 5 bases, V lost 2 bases, and 6 bases had no gene match. This CDR3 is 15 amino acids long. CDR1 and CDR2 (germline): MDHEN, SYDVKM.

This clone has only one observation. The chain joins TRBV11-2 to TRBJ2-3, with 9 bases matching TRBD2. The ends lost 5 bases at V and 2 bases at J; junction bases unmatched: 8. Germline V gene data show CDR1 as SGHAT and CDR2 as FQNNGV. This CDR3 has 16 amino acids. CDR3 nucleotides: TGTGCCAGCAGCCCACCGGGACTAGCTAACACAGATACGCAGTATTTT. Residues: CASSPPGLANTDTQYF. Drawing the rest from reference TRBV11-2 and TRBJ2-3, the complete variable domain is EAGVAQSPRYKIIEKRQSVAFWCNPISGHATLYWYQQILGQGPKLLIQFQNNGVVDDSQLPKDRFSAERLKGVDSTLKIQPAKLEDSAVYLCASSPPGLANTDTQYFGPGTRLTVL.